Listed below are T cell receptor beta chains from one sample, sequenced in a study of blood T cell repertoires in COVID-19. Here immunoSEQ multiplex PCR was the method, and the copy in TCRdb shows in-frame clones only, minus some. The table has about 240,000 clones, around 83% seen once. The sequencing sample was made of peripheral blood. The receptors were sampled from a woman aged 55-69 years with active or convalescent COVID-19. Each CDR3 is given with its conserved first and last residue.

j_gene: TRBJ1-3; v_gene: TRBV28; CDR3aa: CASSFALPGGNTIYF
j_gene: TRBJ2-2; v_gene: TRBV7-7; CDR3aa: CASSLSGELFF
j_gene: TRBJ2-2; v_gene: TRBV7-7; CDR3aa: CASSPGTSGGARYTGELFF
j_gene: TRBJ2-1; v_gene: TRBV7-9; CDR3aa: CASSSPYNNEQFF
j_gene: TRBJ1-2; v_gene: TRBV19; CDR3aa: CASRDRGRGNYGYTF
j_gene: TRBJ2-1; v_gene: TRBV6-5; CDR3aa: CASSYSYTSGGYEQFF
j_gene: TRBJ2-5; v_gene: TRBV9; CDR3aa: CASSLGLAGGETQYF
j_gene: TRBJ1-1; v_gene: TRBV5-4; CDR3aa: CATLRGSPGEGTEAFF
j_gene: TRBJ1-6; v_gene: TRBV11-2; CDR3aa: CASSFDRESPLHF
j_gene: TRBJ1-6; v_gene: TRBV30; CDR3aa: CAWSNRGRTSYNSPLHF
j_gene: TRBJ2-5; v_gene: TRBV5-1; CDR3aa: CASSLGAGGVETQYF
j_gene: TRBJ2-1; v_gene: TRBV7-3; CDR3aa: CASSQGHHGYNEQFF
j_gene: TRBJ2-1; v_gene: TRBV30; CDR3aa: CAWSVVESSYNEQFF
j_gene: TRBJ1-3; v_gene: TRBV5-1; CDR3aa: CASSLQGQAAGNTIYF
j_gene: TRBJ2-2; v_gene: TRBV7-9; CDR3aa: CASSPTSVDTGELFF
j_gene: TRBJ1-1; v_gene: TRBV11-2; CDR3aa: CASSLERGDAFF
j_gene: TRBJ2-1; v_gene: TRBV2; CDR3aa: CASSRDRGYNEQFF
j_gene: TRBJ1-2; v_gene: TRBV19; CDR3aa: CASSPGGGDNYGYTF
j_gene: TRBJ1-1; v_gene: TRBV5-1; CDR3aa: CASSLVGGNAEAFF
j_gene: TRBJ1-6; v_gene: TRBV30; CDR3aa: CAWSRDLDSPLHF
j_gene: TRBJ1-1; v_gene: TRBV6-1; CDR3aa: CASSDPYSSWDNPEAFF
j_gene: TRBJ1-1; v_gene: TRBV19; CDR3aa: CASSIGQGRGTEAFF
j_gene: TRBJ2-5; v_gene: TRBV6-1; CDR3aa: CASSVRGGEETQYF
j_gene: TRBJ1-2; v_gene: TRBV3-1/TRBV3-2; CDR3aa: CASSWTQGESGYTF
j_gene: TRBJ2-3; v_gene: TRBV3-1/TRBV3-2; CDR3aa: CASSRPLAGGTDTQYF
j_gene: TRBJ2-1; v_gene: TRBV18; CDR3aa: CASSPQTSGAVNEQFF
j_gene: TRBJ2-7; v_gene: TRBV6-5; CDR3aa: CASSSQSTGDYEQYF
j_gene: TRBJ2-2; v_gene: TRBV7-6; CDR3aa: CASSLWGRADGELFF
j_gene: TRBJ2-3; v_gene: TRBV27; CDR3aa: CASSLTPGAADTQYF
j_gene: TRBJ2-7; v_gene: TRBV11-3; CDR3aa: CASSPGTDEDYEQYF
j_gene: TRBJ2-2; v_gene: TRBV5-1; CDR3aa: CASRRQGAPDTGELFF
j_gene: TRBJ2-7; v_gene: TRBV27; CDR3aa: CASSIPGFPEQYF
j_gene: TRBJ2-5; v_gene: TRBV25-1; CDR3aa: CASRGLLREETQYF
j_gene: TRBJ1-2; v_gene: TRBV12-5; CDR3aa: CASGDLGGAADGYTF
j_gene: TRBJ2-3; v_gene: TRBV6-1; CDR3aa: CASSEARTVSLTDTQYF
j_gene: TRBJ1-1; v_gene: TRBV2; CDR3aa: CASSEDRVGNEAFF
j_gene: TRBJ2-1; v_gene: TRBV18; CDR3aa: CASSPLPSGGSNEQFF
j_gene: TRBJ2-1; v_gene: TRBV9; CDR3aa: CASSPSDRGFDNEQFF
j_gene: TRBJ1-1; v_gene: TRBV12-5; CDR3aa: CASGLGGQGARHTEAFF
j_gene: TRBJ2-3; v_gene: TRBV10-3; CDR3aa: CAIRDRSSDTQYF
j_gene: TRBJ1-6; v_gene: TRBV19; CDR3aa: CASSTLWDRESPLHF
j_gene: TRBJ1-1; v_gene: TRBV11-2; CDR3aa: CASSQLEAEAFF
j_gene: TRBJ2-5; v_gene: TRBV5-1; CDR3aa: CASSLGRGQETQYF
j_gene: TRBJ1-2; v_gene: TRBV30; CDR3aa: CAWHRTGKVGYTF
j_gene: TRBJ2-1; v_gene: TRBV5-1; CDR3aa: CASSLPSGVTEQFF
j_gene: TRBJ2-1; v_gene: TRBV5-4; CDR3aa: CASSLGGAQGIGANEQFF
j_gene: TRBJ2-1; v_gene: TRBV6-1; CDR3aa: CASSEMGSSYNEQFF
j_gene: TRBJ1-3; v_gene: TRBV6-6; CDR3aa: CASSRGGTGPNSGNTIYF
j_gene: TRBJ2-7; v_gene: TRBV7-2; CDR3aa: CASSLDRAYEQYF
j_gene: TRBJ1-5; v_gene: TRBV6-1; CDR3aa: CASSEDYRGINQPQHF
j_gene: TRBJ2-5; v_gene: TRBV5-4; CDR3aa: CASSLVGLEETQYF
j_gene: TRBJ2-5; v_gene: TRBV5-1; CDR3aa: CASSLATGGPGPGTQYF
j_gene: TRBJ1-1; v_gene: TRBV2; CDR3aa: CASSRDKNTEAFF
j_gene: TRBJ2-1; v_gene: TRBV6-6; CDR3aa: CASSPARGLEQFF
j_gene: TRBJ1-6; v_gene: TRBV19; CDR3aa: CASSMGRWGNSPLHF
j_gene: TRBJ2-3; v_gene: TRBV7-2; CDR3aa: CASSSDYLSTDTQYF
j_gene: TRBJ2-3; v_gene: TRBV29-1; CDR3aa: CSVVGDTQYF
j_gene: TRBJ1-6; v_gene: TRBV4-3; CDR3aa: CASSKWTGSDNSPLHF
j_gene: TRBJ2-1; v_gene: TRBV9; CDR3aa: CASSQGQGAGNEQFF